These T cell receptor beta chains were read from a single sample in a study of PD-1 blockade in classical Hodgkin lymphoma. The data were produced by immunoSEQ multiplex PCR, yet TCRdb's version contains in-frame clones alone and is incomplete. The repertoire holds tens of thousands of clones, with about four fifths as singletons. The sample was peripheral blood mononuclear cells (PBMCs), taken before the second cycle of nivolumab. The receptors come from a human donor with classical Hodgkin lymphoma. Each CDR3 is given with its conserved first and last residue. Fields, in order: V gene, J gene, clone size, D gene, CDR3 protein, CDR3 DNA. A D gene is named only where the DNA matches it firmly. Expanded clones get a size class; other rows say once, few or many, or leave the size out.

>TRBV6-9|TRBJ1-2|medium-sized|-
CASSYGGKYGYTF
TGTGCCAGCAGTTACGGGGGAAAATATGGCTACACCTTC
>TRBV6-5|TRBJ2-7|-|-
CASSYGVTSSYEQYF
TGTGCCAGCAGTTATGGGGTGACTAGCTCCTACGAGCAGTACTTC
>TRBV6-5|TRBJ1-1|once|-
CASSYAGVNTEAFF
TGTGCCAGCAGTTACGCTGGGGTCAACACTGAAGCTTTCTTT
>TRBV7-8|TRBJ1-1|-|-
CASSSNTEAFF
TGTGCCAGCAGCTCTAACACTGAAGCTTTCTTT
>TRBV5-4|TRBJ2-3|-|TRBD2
CASRTSGADTQYF
TGTGCCAGCAGAACTAGCGGGGCAGATACGCAGTATTTT
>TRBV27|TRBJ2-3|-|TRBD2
CASRRAGGSTDTQYF
TGTGCCAGCAGGCGAGCGGGAGGCAGCACAGATACGCAGTATTTT
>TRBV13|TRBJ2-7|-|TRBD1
CASSGTVPYEQYF
TGTGCCAGCAGCGGGACAGTCCCCTACGAGCAGTACTTC
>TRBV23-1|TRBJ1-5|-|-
CASSLTGPAAVPNQPQHF
TGCGCCAGCAGTCTCACTGGGCCGGCAGCGGTCCCCAATCAGCCCCAGCATTTT
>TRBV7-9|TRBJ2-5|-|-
CASSTQWVGVSETQYF
TGTGCCAGCAGCACCCAATGGGTAGGGGTTTCAGAGACCCAGTACTTC
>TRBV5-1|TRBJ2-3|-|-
CASSLMTSTDTQYF
TGCGCCAGCAGCTTGATGACTAGCACAGATACGCAGTATTTT
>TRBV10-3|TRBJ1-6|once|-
CAISESTLRSPLHF
TGTGCCATCAGTGAGTCAACACTTAGATCACCCCTCCACTTT
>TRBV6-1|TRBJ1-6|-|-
CASKDRMYSPLHF
TGTGCCAGTAAAGACAGGATGTATTCACCCCTCCACTTT
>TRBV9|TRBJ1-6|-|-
CASSVSANSPLHF
TGTGCCAGCAGTGTCAGCGCGAATTCACCCCTCCACTTT
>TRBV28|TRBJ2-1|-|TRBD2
CASSLTSGSSYNEQFF
TGTGCCAGCAGTCTCACTAGCGGGAGCTCCTACAATGAGCAGTTCTTC
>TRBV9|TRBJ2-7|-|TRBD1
CASSPRTLGTGGYEQYF
TGTGCCAGCAGCCCTCGAACCCTCGGGACAGGGGGCTACGAGCAGTACTTC
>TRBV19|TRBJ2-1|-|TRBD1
CASSIDLRQGAKEQFF
TGTGCCAGTAGTATAGATCTCCGGCAGGGGGCTAAAGAGCAGTTCTTC
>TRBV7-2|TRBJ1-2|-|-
CASSLVWSEGYTF
TGTGCCAGCAGCTTAGTTTGGTCGGAGGGCTACACCTTC
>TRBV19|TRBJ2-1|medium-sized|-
CASSIMAPHEQFF
TGTGCCAGTAGTATTATGGCCCCTCATGAGCAGTTCTTC
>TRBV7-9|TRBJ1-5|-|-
CASSQNSYQPQHF
TGTGCCAGCAGCCAAAACAGTTATCAGCCCCAGCATTTT
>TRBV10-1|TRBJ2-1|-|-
CASSEGQATYNEQFF
TGCGCCAGCAGTGAGGGACAAGCGACCTACAATGAGCAGTTCTTC
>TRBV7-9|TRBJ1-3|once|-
CASSFPNDVSSGNTIYF
TGTGCCAGCAGCTTTCCAAACGACGTTTCCTCTGGAAACACCATATATTTT
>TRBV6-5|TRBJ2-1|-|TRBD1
CASSTGTAYNEQFF
TGTGCCAGCAGTACTGGGACAGCCTACAATGAGCAGTTCTTC
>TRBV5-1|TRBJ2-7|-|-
CASSLLASYEQYF
TGCGCCAGCAGCTTGTTGGCCTCCTACGAGCAGTACTTC
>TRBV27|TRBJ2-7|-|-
CASRLGSHSYEQYF
TGTGCCAGCAGGCTCGGGAGTCATTCCTACGAGCAGTACTTC
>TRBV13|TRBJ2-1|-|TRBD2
CASSPWTWAGVVDEQFF
TGTGCCAGCAGCCCATGGACTTGGGCGGGGGTTGTCGATGAGCAGTTCTTC
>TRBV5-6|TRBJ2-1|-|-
CASSLVSNEQFF
TGTGCCAGCAGCTTGGTTAGCAATGAGCAGTTCTTC
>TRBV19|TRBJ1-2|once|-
CASRGSLNYGYTF
TGTGCCAGTAGGGGCAGCCTTAACTATGGCTACACCTTC
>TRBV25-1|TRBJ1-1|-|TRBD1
CASSPGTGGLNTEAFF
TGTGCCAGCAGCCCCGGGACAGGGGGGTTAAACACTGAAGCTTTCTTT
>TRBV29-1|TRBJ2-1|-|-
CSVENGNEQFF
TGCAGCGTTGAAAACGGGAATGAGCAGTTCTTC
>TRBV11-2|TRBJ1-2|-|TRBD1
CASSLTTGDNYGYTF
TGTGCCAGCAGCTTAACGACAGGGGACAACTATGGCTACACCTTC
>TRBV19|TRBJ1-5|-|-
CASSKTANQPQHF
TGTGCCAGTAGTAAAACAGCGAATCAGCCCCAGCATTTT
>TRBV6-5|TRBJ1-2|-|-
CASKEGPGRGYTF
TGTGCCAGCAAGGAGGGCCCTGGACGAGGCTACACCTTC
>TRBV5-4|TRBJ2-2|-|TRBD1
CASRKDRVNTGELFF
TGTGCCAGCAGAAAGGACAGGGTGAACACCGGGGAGCTGTTTTTT
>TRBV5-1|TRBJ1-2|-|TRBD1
CASSRQGNYGYTF
TGCGCCAGCAGCCGACAGGGAAACTATGGCTACACCTTC
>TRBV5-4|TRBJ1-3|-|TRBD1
CASSTTGVSSGNTIYF
TGTGCCAGCAGCACAACAGGGGTCAGCTCTGGAAACACCATATATTTT
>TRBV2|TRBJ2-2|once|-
CASSVDPSRRNTGELFF
TGTGCCAGCAGTGTGGACCCTTCTCGGCGAAACACCGGGGAGCTGTTTTTT
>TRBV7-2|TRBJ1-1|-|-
CASRMDGRRTEAFF
TGTGCCAGCAGGATGGATGGACGACGGACTGAAGCTTTCTTT
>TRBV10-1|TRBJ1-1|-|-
CASSESVEIHTEAFF
TGCGCCAGCAGTGAGTCGGTAGAAATACACACTGAAGCTTTCTTT
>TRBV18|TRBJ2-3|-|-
CASSPPTDTQYF
TGTGCCAGCTCACCACCCACAGATACGCAGTATTTT
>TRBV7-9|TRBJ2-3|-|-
CASSLRQFSTDTQYF
TGTGCCAGCAGCTTACGGCAGTTCAGCACAGATACGCAGTATTTT